The source of this T cell receptor (beta chain) is a study of CD8+ T cells in alopecia areata. Overall study: Treated patients swallowed 5 to 10 mg of oral tofacitinib twice daily. Study-wide points: Among the cells sequenced in scalp samples are also the resident alphabeta T cells of normal skin.

This clone was seen a handful of times. The antigen is undetermined. Described treatment: oral pan-JAK inhibitor, 5-10 mg twice daily. It was from alopecia areata patients that lesional scalp punch biopsies and peripheral blood were collected. CDR3 size: 13 residues. Germline V gives CDR1 SEHNR, CDR2 FQNEAQ (reference sequence). Trimming removed 6 bases at V and 7 bases at J, with 12 bases between. Following RNA extraction, reverse transcription yielded cDNA that acted as the sequencing template. The data were produced by immunoSEQ multiplex PCR, yet TCRdb's version contains in-frame clones alone and is incomplete. The data show over 120,000 clones, around half seen once.

This specimen consisted of CD8+ T cells sorted from blood, obtained at week 4, from a patient treated with tofacitinib. The rearrangement joins TRBV7-9 to TRBJ2-2; D possibly corresponds to TRBD1 (6 bases). The receptor was isolated from a human donor with alopecia areata. CDR3 amino acids: CASSPRGIGELFF. The CDR3 region has the DNA TGTGCCAGCAGTCCCAGGGGAATCGGGGAGCTGTTTTTT.